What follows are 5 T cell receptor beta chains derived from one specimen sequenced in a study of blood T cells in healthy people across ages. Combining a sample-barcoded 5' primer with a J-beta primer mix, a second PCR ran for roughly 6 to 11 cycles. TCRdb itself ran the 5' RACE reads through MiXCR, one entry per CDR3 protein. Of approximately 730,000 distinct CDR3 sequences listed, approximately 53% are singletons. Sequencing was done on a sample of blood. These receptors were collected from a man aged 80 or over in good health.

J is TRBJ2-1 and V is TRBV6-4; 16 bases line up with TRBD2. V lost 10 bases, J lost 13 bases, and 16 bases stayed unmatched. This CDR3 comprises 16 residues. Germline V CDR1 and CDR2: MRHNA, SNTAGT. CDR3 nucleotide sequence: TGTGCCACCCCTCTTGCCGGGACTAGCGGGAGGGCCGGACAGTTCTTC. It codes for CATPLAGTSGRAGQFF.

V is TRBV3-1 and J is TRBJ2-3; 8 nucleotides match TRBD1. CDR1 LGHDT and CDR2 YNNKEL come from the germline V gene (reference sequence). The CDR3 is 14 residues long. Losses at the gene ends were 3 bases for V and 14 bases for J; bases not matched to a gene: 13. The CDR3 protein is CASSQTGDLAVAYF. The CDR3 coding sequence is TGTGCCAGCAGCCAGACAGGGGACTTAGCGGTCGCGTATTTT.

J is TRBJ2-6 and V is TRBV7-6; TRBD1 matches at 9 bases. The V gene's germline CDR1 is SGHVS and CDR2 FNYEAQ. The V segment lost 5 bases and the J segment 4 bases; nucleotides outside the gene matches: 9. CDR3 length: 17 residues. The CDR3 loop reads CASSPGQGLSGANVLTF. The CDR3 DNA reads TGTGCCAGCAGCCCCGGACAGGGGCTTTCCGGGGCCAACGTCCTGACTTTC.

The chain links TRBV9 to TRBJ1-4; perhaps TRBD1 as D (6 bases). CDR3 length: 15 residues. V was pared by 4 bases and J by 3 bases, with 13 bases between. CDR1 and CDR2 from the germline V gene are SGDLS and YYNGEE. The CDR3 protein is CASSPPGAPNEKLFF. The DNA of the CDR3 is TGTGCCAGCAGCCCTCCAGGGGCCCCTAATGAAAAACTGTTTTTT.

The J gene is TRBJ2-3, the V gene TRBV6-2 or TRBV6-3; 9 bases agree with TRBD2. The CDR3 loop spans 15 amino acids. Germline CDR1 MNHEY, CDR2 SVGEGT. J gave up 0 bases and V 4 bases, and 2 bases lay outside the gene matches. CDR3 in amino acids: CASSWAGGSTDTQYF. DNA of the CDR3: TGTGCCAGCAGTTGGGCGGGAGGGAGCACAGATACGCAGTATTTT.